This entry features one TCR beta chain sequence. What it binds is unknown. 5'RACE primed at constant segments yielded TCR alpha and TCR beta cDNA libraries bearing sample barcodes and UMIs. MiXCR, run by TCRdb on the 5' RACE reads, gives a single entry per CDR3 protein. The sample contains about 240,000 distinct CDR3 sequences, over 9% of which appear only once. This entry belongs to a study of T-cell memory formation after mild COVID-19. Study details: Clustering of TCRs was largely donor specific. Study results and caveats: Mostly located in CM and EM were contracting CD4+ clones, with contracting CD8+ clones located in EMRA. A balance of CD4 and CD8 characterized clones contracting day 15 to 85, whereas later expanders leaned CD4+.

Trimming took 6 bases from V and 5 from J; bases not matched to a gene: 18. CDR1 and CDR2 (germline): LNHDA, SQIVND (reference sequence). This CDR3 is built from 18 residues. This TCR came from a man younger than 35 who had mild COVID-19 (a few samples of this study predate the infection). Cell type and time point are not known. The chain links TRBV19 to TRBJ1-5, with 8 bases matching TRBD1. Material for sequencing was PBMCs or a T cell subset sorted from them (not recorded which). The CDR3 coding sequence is TGTGCCAGTAGAGACGAACTTAGAGCCGGGACAGGTGATCAGCCCCAGCATTTT. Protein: CASRDELRAGTGDQPQHF.